This T cell receptor (beta chain) was captured by sequencing in a study of T cell repertoires in cytomegalovirus infection (dated by TCRdb to the late 2010s). For the study in its entirety: Donor HLA type was relevant to the analysis, because carriage of CMV infection together with the matching HLA type was indicated by public TCR beta signatures. Overall study results and their limits: Cumulative frequency of public TCR beta family members discriminated carriers of CMV infection plus the relevant HLA type in this cohort and an independent roughly 350-donor cohort. The ex vivo response was dominated by HLA-C-restricted CMV-specific TCR beta clonotypes, and the single most frequent clonotype in two of eight donors was supplied by these HLA-C-restricted clonotypes.

For sequencing, an Illumina HiSeq 1500 was employed. The public sequencing data were trimmed at Q25 with fastp and processed into clonotypes with MiXCR by TCRdb, which kept only in-frame beta chains. A single entry per CDR3 protein holds the most common genes and DNA from its merged rows. The sample profile shows 200,000 to 250,000 distinct CDR3 sequences; roughly 6.5% of them were found once. The ten largest clones take up more than 5.5% of the sample. The table lists this clonotype with a few counts. Its antigen is not yet known. Within one base of it there is no much larger clone, and no base qualities were kept. The sequence came from a human donor in good health (CMV status not recorded). Some clones in this sample may be carry-over from other donors' samples. Sequences were obtained from PBMCs.

The DNA is TGTGCCAGCAGCCCCCGCGGAGGAAACTATGGCTACACCTTC. Translated, it reads CASSPRGGNYGYTF. The rearrangement combines TRBV7-3 with TRBJ1-2; no D gene is confidently identified. The CDR3 goes from the cysteine to the phenylalanine over 14 residues. CDR3 DNA is the only sequence kept; it has 42 bases, read in frame from the first base. Cut back by 5 bases and 2 bases, the V and J ends lie 12 bases apart. From a lookup of the germline V gene, CDR1 and CDR2 are SGHTA and FQGTGA.